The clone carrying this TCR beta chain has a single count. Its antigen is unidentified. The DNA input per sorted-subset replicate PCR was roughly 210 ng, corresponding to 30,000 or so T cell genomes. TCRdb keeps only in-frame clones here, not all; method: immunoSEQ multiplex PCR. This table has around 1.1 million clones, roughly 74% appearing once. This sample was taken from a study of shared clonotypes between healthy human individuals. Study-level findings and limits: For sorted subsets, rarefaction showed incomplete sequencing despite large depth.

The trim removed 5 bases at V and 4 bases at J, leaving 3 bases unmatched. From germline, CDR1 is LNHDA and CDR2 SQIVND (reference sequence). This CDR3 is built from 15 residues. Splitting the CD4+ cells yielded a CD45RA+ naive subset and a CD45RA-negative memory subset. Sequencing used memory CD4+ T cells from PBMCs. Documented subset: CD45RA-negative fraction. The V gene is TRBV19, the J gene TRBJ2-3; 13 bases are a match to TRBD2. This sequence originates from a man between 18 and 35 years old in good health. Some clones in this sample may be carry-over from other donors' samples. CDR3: CASSQLAGGSDTQYF. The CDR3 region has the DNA TGTGCCAGTAGTCAACTAGCGGGAGGGTCAGATACGCAGTATTTT.